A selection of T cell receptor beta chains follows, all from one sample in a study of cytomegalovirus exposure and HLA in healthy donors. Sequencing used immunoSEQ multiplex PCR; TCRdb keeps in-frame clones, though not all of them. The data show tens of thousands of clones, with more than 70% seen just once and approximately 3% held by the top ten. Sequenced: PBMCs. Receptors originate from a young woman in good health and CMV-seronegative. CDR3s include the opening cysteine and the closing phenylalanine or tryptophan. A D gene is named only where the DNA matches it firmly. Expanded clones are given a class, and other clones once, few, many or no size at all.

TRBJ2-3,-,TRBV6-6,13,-,TGTGCCAGCAGTTACCGGGACACAGATACGCAGTATTTT,CASSYRDTDTQYF
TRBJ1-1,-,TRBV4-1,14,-,TGCGCCAGCAGCCAAGATATCGTCCGCACTGAAGCTTTCTTT,CASSQDIVRTEAFF
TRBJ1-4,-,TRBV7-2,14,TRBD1,TGTGCCAGCAGCCAGGGGGCAACGTCCGAAAAACTGTTTTTT,CASSQGATSEKLFF
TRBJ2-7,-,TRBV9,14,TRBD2,TGTGCCAGCAGCCCAGCGGGACTAGGGGCCGAGCAGTACTTC,CASSPAGLGAEQYF
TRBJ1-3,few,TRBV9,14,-,TGTGCCAGCAGCGTAGGCGGGGCGGGAAACACCATATATTTT,CASSVGGAGNTIYF
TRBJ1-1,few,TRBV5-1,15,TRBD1,TGCGCCAGCAGCTTTGTAGGGGACAGGAACACTGAAGCTTTCTTT,CASSFVGDRNTEAFF
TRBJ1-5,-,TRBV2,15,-,TGTGCCAGCAGTGGGGGAGCAGGGGCAGGCCAGCCCCAGCATTTT,CASSGGAGAGQPQHF
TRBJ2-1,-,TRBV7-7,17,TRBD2,TGTGCCAGCAGCTTGGGTTCGGGGCTAGCGGGACCAGATGAGCAGTTCTTC,CASSLGSGLAGPDEQFF
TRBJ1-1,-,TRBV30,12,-,TGTGCCTGGGGTCCGTCAGGGACTGGCGCTTTCTTT,CAWGPSGTGAFF
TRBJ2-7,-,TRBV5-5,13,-,TGTGCCAGCAGCGATAAGCGGTCCTACGAGCAGTACTTC,CASSDKRSYEQYF
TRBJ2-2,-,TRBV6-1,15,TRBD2,TGTGCCGGACGACTAGCGGAGGCGGACACCGGGGAGCTGTTTTTT,CAGRLAEADTGELFF
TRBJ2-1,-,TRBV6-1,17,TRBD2,TGTGCCAGCAGTGGGGTTAGCGGGAGAATGATCCCCAATGAGCAGTTCTTC,CASSGVSGRMIPNEQFF
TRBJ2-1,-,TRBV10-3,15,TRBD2,TGTGCCATCAGTGGGGGACTAGCGTACTACAATGAGCAGTTCTTC,CAISGGLAYYNEQFF
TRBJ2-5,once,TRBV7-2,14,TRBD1,TGTGCCAGCAGCTTAGACAGGGGGCTTGGGACCCAGTACTTC,CASSLDRGLGTQYF
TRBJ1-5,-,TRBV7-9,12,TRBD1,TGTGCCAGCAGCCCCACGGGACAGCTTAAGCATTTT,CASSPTGQLKHF
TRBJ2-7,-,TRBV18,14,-,TGTGCCAGCTCACCTGTGTTCGGTCACTACGAGCAGTACTTC,CASSPVFGHYEQYF
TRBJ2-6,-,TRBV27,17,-,TGTGCCAGCAGTGCAGACCGGGGGTGGGCTGGGGCCAACGGCCTGACTTTC,CASSADRGWAGANGLTF
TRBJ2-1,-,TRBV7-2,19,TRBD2,TGTGCCAGCAGCTTAGTAGGTATTTCACCGGGACTACTCGACAATGAGCAGTTCTTC,CASSLVGISPGLLDNEQFF
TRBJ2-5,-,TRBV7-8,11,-,TGTGCCAGCAACATCCAAGAGACCCAGTACTTC,CASNIQETQYF
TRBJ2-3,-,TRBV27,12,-,TGTGCCAGCTCCCTCGGGAGAGATACGCAGTATTTT,CASSLGRDTQYF
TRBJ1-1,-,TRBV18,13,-,TGTGCCAGCTCACCGGGGACACAGGGTGAAGCTTTCTTT,CASSPGTQGEAFF
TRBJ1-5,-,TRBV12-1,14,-,TGTGCCGCGGGGATAGGGAGGTGCAATCAGCCCCAGCATTTT,CAAGIGRCNQPQHF
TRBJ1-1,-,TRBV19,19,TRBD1,TGTGCCAGTAGTATCCTGCTACCGGGACAGGGGGCCATGGGGGCTGAAGCTTTCTTT,CASSILLPGQGAMGAEAFF
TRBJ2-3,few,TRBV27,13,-,TGTGCCAGCAGTTTGGGCGGCACAGATACGCAGTATTTT,CASSLGGTDTQYF
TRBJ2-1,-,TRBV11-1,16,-,TGTGCCAGCAGCCATGGGGGATCCACAGGGTACAATGAGCAGTTCTTC,CASSHGGSTGYNEQFF
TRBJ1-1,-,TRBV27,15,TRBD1,TGTGCCAGCACCCCCGCAGGGACAGGGCACACTGAAGCTTTCTTT,CASTPAGTGHTEAFF
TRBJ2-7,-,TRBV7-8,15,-,TGTGCCAGCACCTTAGGAGGTCTACAAGACTACGAGCAGTACTTC,CASTLGGLQDYEQYF
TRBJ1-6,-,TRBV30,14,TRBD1,TGTGCCTGGAGTGCGGGACAGGATAATTCACCCCTCCACTTT,CAWSAGQDNSPLHF
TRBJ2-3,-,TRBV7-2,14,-,TGTGCCAGCAGCTTAGGACAGATCGTCGATACGCAGTATTTT,CASSLGQIVDTQYF
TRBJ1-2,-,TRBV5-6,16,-,TGTGCCAGCAGCTTGCCGACAGAGCACAAATTTTATGGCTACACCTTC,CASSLPTEHKFYGYTF
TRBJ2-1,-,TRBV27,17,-,TGTGCCAGCAGTTTATCTACCCTAAAGGGGTCCTACAATGAGCAGTTCTTC,CASSLSTLKGSYNEQFF
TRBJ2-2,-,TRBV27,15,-,TGTGCCAGCAGCGGTACAGGGTTGTACACCGGGGAGCTGTTTTTT,CASSGTGLYTGELFF
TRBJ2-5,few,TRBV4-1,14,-,TGCGCCAGCAGCCTAGTTGGACAGAGAGAGACCCAGTACTTC,CASSLVGQRETQYF
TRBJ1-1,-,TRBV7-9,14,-,TGTGCCAGCAGCTTAGGAGTAGAGAACACTGAAGCTTTCTTT,CASSLGVENTEAFF
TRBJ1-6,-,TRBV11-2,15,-,TGTGCCAGCAGCCCCCTCCGAGGCCCTAACTCACCCCTCCACTTT,CASSPLRGPNSPLHF
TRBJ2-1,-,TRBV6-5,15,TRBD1,TGTGCCAGCAGTTATGACAGGGCCGGTTACAATGAGCAGTTCTTC,CASSYDRAGYNEQFF
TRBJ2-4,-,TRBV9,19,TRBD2,TGTGCCAGCAGCGTAGGTATCACTAGCGGTCCCGCGGCCAAAAACAGTCAGTACTTC,CASSVGITSGPAAKNSQYF
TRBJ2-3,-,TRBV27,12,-,TGTGCCAGCGGAGTACGCACAGATACGCAGTATTTT,CASGVRTDTQYF
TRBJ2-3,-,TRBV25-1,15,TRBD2,TGTGCCAGCAACCGACTAGCGGGTCTCTCAGATACGCAGTATTTT,CASNRLAGLSDTQYF
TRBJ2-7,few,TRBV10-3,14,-,TGTGCCATCAGTGAGGGTCCAGGGGCCTACGAGCAGTACTTC,CAISEGPGAYEQYF